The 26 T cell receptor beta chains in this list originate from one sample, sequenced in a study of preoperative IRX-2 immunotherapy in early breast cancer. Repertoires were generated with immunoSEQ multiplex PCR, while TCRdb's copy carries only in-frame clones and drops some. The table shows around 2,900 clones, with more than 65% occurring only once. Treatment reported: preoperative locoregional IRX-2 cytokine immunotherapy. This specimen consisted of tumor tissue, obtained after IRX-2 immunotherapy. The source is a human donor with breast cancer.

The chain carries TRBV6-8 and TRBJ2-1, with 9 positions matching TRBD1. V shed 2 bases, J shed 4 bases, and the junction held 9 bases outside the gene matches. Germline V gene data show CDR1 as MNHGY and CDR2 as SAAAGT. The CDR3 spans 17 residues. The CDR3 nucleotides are TGTGCCAGCAGTTACACCATACAGGGGGCGCTTTACAATGAGCAGTTCTTC. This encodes CASSYTIQGALYNEQFF.

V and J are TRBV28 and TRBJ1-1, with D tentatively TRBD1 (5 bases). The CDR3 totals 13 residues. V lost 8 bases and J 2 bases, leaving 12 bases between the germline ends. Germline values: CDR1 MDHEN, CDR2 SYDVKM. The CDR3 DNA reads TGTGCCAGCCTCGGACGGACAAACACTGAAGCTTTCTTT. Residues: CASLGRTNTEAFF.

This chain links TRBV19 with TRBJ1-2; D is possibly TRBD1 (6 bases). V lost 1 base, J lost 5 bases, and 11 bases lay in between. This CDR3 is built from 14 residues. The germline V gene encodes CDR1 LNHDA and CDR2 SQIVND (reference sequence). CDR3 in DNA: TGTGCCAGTAGTATAGGTAACAGGGCTTATGGCTACACCTTC. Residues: CASSIGNRAYGYTF.

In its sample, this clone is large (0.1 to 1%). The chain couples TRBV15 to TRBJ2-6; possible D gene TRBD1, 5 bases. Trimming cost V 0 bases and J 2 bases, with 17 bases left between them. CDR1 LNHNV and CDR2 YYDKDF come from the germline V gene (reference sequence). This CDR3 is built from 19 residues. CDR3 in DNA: TGTGCCACCAGCAGAGATTTCAGGGTTATGCACCCTGGGGCCAACGTCCTGACTTTC. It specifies CATSRDFRVMHPGANVLTF.

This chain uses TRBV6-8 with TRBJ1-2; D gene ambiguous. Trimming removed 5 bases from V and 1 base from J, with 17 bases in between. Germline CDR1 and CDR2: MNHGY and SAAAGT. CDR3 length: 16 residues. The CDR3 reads CASSQRAEPFNYGYTF. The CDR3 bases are TGTGCCAGCAGTCAACGGGCAGAGCCCTTTAACTATGGCTACACCTTC.

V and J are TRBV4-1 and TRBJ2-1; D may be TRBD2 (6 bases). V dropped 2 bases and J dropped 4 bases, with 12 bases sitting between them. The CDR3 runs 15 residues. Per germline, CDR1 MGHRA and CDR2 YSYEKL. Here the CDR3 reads CASSQTRGPYNEQFF. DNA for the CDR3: TGCGCCAGCAGCCAAACGCGGGGACCTTACAATGAGCAGTTCTTC.

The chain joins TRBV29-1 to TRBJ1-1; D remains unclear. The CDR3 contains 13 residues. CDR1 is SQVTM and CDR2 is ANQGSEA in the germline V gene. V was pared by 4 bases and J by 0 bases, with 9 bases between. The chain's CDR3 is CSVVLFMNTEAFF. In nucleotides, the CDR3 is TGCAGCGTTGTCCTTTTCATGAACACTGAAGCTTTCTTT. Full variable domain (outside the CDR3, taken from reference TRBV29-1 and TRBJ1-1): SAVISQKPSRDICQRGTSLTIQCQVDSQVTMMFWYRQQPGQSLTLIATANQGSEATYESGFVIDKFPISRPNLTFSTLTVSNMSPEDSSIYLCSVVLFMNTEAFFGQGTRLTVV.

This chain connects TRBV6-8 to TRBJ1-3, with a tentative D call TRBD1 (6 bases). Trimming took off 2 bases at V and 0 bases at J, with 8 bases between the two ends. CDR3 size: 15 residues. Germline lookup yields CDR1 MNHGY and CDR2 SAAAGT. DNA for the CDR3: TGTGCCAGCAGTTACGACAGGAACTCTGGAAACACCATATATTTT. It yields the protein CASSYDRNSGNTIYF.

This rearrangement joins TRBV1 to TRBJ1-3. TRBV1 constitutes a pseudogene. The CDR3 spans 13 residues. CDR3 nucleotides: TGCGCCAGCAGCCAAGATCCTGGAAACACCATATATTTT. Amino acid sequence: CASSQDPGNTIYF.

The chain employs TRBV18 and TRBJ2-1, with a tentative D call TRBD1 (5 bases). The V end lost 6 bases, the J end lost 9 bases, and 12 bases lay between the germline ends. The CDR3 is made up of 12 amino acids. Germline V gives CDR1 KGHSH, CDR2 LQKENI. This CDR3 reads CASSPQGVEQFF. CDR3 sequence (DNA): TGTGCCAGCTCCCCCCAGGGTGTTGAGCAGTTCTTC.

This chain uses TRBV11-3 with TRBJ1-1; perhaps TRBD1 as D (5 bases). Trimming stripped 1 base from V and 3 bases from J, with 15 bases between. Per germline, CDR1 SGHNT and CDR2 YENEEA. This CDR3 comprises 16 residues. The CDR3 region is CASSLVLGPGYTEAFF. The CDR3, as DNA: TGTGCCAGCAGCTTAGTTCTGGGGCCCGGCTACACTGAAGCTTTCTTT.

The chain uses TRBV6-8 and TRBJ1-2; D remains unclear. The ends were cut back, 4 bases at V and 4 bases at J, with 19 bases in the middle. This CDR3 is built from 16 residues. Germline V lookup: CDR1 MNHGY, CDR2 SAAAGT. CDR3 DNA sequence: TGTGCCAGCAGTTCCGAAAGGAGGTTGGTGGGCTATGGCTACACCTTC. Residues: CASSSERRLVGYGYTF.

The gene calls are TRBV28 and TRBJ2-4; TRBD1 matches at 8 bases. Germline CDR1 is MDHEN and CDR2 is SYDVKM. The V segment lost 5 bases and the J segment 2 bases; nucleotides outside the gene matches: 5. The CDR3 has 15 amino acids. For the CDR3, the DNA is TGTGCCAGCAGTACTGACAGGGGTCCCAAAAACATTCAGTACTTC. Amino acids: CASSTDRGPKNIQYF.

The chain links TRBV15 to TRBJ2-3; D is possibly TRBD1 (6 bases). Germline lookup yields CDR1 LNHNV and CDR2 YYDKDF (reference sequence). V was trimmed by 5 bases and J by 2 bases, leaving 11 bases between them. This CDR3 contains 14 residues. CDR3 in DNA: TGTGCCACCAGCCGGGACACCTACACAGATACGCAGTATTTT. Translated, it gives CATSRDTYTDTQYF.

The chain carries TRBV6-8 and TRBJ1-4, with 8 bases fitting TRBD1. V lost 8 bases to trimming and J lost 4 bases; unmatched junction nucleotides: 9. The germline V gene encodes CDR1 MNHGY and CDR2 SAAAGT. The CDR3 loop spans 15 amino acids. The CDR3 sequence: CASRAPTGGNEKLFF. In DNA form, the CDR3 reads TGTGCCAGCCGAGCGCCTACAGGGGGTAATGAAAAACTGTTTTTT.

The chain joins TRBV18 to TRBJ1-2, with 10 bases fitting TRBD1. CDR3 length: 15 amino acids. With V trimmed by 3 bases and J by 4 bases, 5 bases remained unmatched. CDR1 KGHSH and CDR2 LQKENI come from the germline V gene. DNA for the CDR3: TGTGCCAGCTCACCCCGACAGGGGGCAGGCTATGGCTACACCTTC. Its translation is CASSPRQGAGYGYTF.

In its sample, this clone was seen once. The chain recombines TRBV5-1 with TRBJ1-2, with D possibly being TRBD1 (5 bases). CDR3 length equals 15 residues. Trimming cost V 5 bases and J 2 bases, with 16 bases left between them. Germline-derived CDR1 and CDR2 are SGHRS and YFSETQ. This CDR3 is CASRLNVEGNYGYTF. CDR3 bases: TGCGCCAGCAGATTAAACGTAGAGGGGAACTATGGCTACACCTTC.

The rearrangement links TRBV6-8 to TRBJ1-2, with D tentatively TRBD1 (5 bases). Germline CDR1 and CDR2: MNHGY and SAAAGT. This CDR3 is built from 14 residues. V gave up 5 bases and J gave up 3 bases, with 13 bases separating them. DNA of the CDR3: TGTGCCAGCAGTGGGGTCAGGGTCGACTATGGCTACACCTTC. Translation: CASSGVRVDYGYTF.

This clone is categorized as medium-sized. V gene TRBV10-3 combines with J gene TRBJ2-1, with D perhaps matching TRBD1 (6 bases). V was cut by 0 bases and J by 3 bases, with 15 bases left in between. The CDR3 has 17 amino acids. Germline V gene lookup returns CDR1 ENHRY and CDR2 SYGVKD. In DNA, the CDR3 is TGTGCCATCAGTGAGTCCCCCTTTGGGACAAACTACAATGAGCAGTTCTTC. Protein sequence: CAISESPFGTNYNEQFF.

This CDR3 is CASSSPGLAGGSYNEQFF. The DNA for the CDR3 is TGCGCCAGCAGCTCCCCGGGACTAGCGGGGGGATCCTACAATGAGCAGTTCTTC. J is TRBJ2-1 and V is TRBV5-1, with 15 nucleotides matching TRBD2. V dropped 3 bases and J dropped 1; count of bases not matched to a gene: 5. This CDR3 has 18 residues. Germline CDR1 reads SGHRS; CDR2 reads YFSETQ.

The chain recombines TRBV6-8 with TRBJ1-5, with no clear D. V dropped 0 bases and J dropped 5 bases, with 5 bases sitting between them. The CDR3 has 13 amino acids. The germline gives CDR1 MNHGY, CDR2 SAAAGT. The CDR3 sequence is CASSYSPDQPQHF. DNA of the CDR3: TGTGCCAGCAGTTACTCCCCCGATCAGCCCCAGCATTTT.

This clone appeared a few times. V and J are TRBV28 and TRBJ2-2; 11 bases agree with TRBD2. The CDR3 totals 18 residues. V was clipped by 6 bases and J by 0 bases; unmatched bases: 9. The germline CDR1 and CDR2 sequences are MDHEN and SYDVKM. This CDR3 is CASSRPLAGVSNTGELFF. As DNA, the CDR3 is TGTGCCAGCAGCAGACCACTAGCGGGGGTGTCGAACACCGGGGAGCTGTTTTTT.

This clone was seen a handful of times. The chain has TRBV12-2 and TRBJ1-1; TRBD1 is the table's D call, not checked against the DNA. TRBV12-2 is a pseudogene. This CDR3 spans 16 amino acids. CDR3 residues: CASRLDLRAGMTEAFF. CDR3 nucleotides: TGTGCAAGTCGCTTAGATCTTCGGGCAGGGATGACTGAAGCTTTCTTT.

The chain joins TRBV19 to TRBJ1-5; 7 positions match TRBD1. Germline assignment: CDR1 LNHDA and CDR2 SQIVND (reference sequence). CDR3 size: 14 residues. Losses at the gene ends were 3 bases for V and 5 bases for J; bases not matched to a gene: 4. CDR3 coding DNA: TGTGCCAGTAGTATTTTCAGGGGGGATCAGCCCCAGCATTTT. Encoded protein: CASSIFRGDQPQHF.

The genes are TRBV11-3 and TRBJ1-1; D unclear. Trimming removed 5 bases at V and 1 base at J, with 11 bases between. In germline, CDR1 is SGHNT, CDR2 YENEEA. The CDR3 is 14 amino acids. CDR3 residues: CASSQTEGNTEAFF. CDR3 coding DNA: TGTGCCAGCAGCCAAACCGAAGGGAACACTGAAGCTTTCTTT.

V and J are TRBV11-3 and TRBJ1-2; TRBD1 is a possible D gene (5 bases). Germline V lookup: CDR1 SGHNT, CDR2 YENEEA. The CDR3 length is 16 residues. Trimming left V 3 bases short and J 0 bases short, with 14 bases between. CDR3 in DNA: TGTGCCAGCAGCTTGGTGGCGACAGCGACTAACTATGGCTACACCTTC. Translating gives CASSLVATATNYGYTF.